This note documents a single T cell receptor (beta chain) sequence. The data were produced by immunoSEQ multiplex PCR, yet TCRdb's version contains in-frame clones alone and is incomplete. The sample consists of fewer than 85,000 clones, approximately 94% of them appearing once. Sequencing was limited to surgery cases with top T cell transcript signatures in brain tissue. This record comes from a study of brain T cells in children with intractable seizures. Germline V gene sequence: CDR1 PRHDT, CDR2 FYEKMQ (reference sequence). The germline V and J ends were trimmed by 5 bases and 0 bases, with 10 bases remaining between them. CDR3 size: 14 residues.

Sequencing used peripheral blood, obtained at surgery. The chain has TRBV13 and TRBJ1-1; D ambiguous. The sequence was obtained from a boy younger than two with tuberous sclerosis and intractable seizures. In nucleotides, the CDR3 is TGTGCCAGCAGCGAAGCCGGTATGAACACTGAAGCTTTCTTT. Translation gives CASSEAGMNTEAFF.